Listed below are T cell receptor beta chains from one sample, sequenced in a study of cytomegalovirus exposure and HLA in healthy donors. Generated by immunoSEQ multiplex PCR, the TCRdb table keeps only in-frame clones and is missing some. Seen here are about 100,000 clones, over 60% observed once, and the top ten hold approximately 4.2%. The sample consisted of PBMCs. These TCRs come from a male donor in good health and CMV-seronegative. Each CDR3 is given with its conserved first and last residue. The D gene is left open where the match is weak. Size tells how often a clone was seen (once, few, many) or the class of an expanded clone, and some rows leave it out.

J gene,clone size,D gene,V gene,CDR3 protein,CDR3 DNA
TRBJ2-2,.,TRBD2,TRBV6-1,CASSPGTSDTGELFF,TGTGCCAGCAGTCCAGGGACTAGCGACACCGGGGAGCTGTTTTTT
TRBJ1-1,.,TRBD1,TRBV19,CASSVTGVNTEAFF,TGTGCCAGTAGTGTGACAGGGGTGAACACTGAAGCTTTCTTT
TRBJ2-6,.,.,TRBV14,CASSQIYAGANVLTF,TGTGCCAGCAGCCAAATTTATGCTGGGGCCAACGTCCTGACTTTC
TRBJ1-4,.,.,TRBV28,CASSLFGEGANEKLFF,TGTGCCAGCAGTTTATTCGGAGAGGGCGCTAATGAAAAACTGTTTTTT
TRBJ2-3,.,TRBD1,TRBV5-1,CASSETGRTDTQYF,TGCGCCAGCAGCGAGACAGGGCGCACAGATACGCAGTATTTT
TRBJ1-5,few,TRBD1,TRBV6-5,CASSRDRGGNQPQHF,TGTGCCAGCAGCCGGGACAGGGGTGGGAATCAGCCCCAGCATTTT
TRBJ2-1,.,TRBD2,TRBV27,CASSLSGLAGALSSYNEQFF,TGTGCCAGCAGTTTATCCGGCCTAGCGGGCGCCCTGAGCTCCTACAATGAGCAGTTCTTC
TRBJ2-7,.,.,TRBV6-5,CASSYSSDRAYEQYF,TGTGCCAGCAGTTACTCGAGCGACCGAGCCTACGAGCAGTACTTC
TRBJ2-1,.,.,TRBV5-1,CASSYSSGEQFF,TGCGCCAGCAGCTACTCAAGCGGTGAGCAGTTCTTC
TRBJ2-3,once,.,TRBV6-5,CASSPGQSTDTQYF,TGTGCCAGCAGTCCTGGACAGTCCACAGATACGCAGTATTTT
TRBJ2-3,.,.,TRBV27,CASSSTSTDTQYF,TGTGCCAGCAGTTCTACTAGCACAGATACGCAGTATTTT
TRBJ2-7,.,TRBD1,TRBV27,CASSLGFQTGYEQYF,TGTGCCAGCAGTTTGGGGTTTCAGACAGGGTACGAGCAGTACTTC
TRBJ2-2,.,TRBD2,TRBV7-8,CASSWGGRALLNTGELFF,TGTGCCAGCAGCTGGGGCGGGAGGGCCTTATTGAACACCGGGGAGCTGTTTTTT
TRBJ2-7,.,TRBD2,TRBV28,CASSYPGLARNYEQYF,TGTGCCAGCAGTTACCCGGGACTAGCGAGAAACTACGAGCAGTACTTC
TRBJ2-2,.,TRBD2,TRBV10-3,CAIRRVSGSANTGELFF,TGTGCCATCAGGAGGGTTAGCGGGAGCGCGAACACCGGGGAGCTGTTTTTT
TRBJ1-5,.,.,TRBV27,CASSSIDRLNQPQHF,TGTGCCAGCAGTTCAATTGACAGGCTCAATCAGCCCCAGCATTTT
TRBJ2-1,few,.,TRBV7-2,CASSTLGRSSYNEQFF,TGTGCCAGCAGTACCCTTGGCCGGAGCTCCTACAATGAGCAGTTCTTC
TRBJ2-3,.,TRBD2,TRBV10-3,CAISWTSGAYTQYF,TGTGCCATCAGTTGGACTAGCGGGGCCTATACGCAGTATTTT
TRBJ2-1,.,TRBD2,TRBV15,CATSRDSGSSHEQFF,TGTGCCACCAGCAGGGATAGCGGGAGTTCCCATGAGCAGTTCTTC
TRBJ1-1,.,TRBD1,TRBV7-2,CASSTRQGNTEAFF,TGTGCCAGCAGCACACGACAGGGGAATACTGAAGCTTTCTTT
TRBJ1-1,.,TRBD1,TRBV27,CASSRRRGLAEAFF,TGTGCCAGCAGTCGGAGAAGGGGGCTGGCTGAAGCTTTCTTT
TRBJ1-6,.,TRBD1,TRBV4-1,CASSPSQGATNSPLHF,TGCGCCAGCAGCCCTTCCCAGGGGGCCACAAATTCACCCCTCCACTTT